Sequencing of this TCR beta chain was carried out in a study of cytomegalovirus exposure and HLA in healthy donors. Study-level points and caveats: After further analysis at a later stage, 16,951 TCR beta sequences were associated with HLA alleles at 0.05 false discovery rate. Presence/absence analyses took donor sequencing depth as roughly uniform. Reportedly, TCR beta sequences accurately predicted HLA-A and HLA-B alleles in most subjects. There were under 200 TCR beta chains listed as cytomegalovirus-associated.

The germline CDR1 and CDR2 sequences are SNHLY and FYNNEI. Trimming took 1 base from V and 3 from J, leaving 9 bases between them. The CDR3 runs to 15 residues. PCR primers comprised 60 Vbeta and 13 Jbeta primers. Repertoires were generated with immunoSEQ multiplex PCR, while TCRdb's copy carries only in-frame clones and drops some. The table lists about 88,000 clones. A remark on this clone: Its antigen is as yet unknown.

Sequencing input: PBMCs. The chain couples TRBV2 to TRBJ2-2; no clear D. The origin of this receptor is a girl aged 10 to 17 in good health and CMV-seropositive. The chain's CDR3 is CASSEGALHTGELFF. The CDR3 region has the DNA TGTGCCAGCAGTGAAGGGGCTCTACACACCGGGGAGCTGTTTTTT.